This T cell receptor (beta chain) derives from a study of lymphopenia after photon versus proton radiotherapy. Findings of the study overall: Survival link was tested only in deceased patients; proton benefit remains a possibility. Proton therapy kept repertoires fairly stable, unlike photons, which gained effector/memory cells. Larger post-nadir TCR diversity loss correlated inversely with survival in deceased patients. Post-nadir diversity loss with photons came from oligoclonal expansion, particularly CD8+ Temra cells.

This CDR3 region has 16 residues. From germline, CDR1 is LGHNA and CDR2 YSLEER. Trimming pared 0 bases from V and 6 bases from J, leaving 18 bases between. The assay was immunoSEQ multiplex PCR, and TCRdb's table has in-frame clones only and misses some. The table records more than 70,000 clones, around four fifths of them present only once. Notes on this clone: As yet, its antigen is unknown.

This material consisted of peripheral blood, taken from a patient treated with proton-based radiotherapy. The V gene is TRBV4-3, the J gene TRBJ2-7; no definite D call. The receptor was derived from a man aged 60-69 years with pancreatic cancer. CDR3 region: CASSQESLGRYSEQYF. CDR3 bases: TGCGCCAGCAGCCAAGAAAGTTTAGGCAGATATAGCGAGCAGTACTTC.